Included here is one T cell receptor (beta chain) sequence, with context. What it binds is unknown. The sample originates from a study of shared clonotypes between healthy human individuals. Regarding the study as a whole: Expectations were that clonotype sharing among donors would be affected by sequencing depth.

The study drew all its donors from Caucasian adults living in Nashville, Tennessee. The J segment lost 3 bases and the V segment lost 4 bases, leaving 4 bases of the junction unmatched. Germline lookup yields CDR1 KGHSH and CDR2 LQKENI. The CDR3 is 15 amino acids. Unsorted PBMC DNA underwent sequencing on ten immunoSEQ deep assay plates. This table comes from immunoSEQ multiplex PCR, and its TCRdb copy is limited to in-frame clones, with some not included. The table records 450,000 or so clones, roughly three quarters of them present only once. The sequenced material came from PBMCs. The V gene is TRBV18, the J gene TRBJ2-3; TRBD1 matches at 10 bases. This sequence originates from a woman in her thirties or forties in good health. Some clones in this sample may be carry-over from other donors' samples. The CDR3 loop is CASSRDRGRTDTQYF. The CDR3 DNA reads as TGTGCCAGCTCACGTGACAGGGGGCGAACAGATACGCAGTATTTT.